What follows are 3 T cell receptor beta chains derived from one specimen sequenced in a study of blood T cell repertoires in COVID-19. Libraries were prepared by immunoSEQ multiplex PCR; TCRdb keeps only in-frame clonotypes and omits some of them. The sample includes tens of thousands of clones, approximately 88% of them seen just once. The sequencing sample was made of peripheral blood. The source is a woman aged 60 to 75 with acute or convalescent COVID-19.

The V call is TRBV5-6, the J call TRBJ2-1; D possibly corresponds to TRBD1 (6 bases). This CDR3 is built from 15 residues. Germline V gene sequence: CDR1 SGHDT, CDR2 YYEEEE. V lost 4 bases and J lost 5, with 16 bases in between. In DNA, the CDR3 is TGTGCCAGCAGCGGCAGGGGATGGACCCACAATGAGCAGTTCTTC. Translation gives CASSGRGWTHNEQFF.

V and J are TRBV28 and TRBJ2-7, with a weak D call TRBD2 (5 bases). The CDR3 loop spans 14 amino acids. V shed 6 bases and J shed 0 bases, with 12 bases lying between them. CDR1 and CDR2 from the germline V gene are MDHEN and SYDVKM. The CDR3 is CASSSTGVSYEQYV. Here the CDR3 DNA reads TGTGCCAGCAGCTCTACCGGGGTCTCCTACGAGCAGTACGTC.

The table lists this clone with a few counts. The chain joins TRBV12-5 to TRBJ1-5; possible D gene TRBD1, 5 bases. Germline CDR1 LGHNT, CDR2 FRNRAP. This CDR3 is 14 amino acids long. V was clipped by 0 bases and J by 4 bases, with 7 bases between them. CDR3 DNA sequence: TGTGCTAGTGGTTTGGTACGGGGGAATCAGCCCCAGCATTTT. Translating it yields CASGLVRGNQPQHF.